These T cell receptor beta chains were read from a single sample in a study of cytomegalovirus exposure and HLA in healthy donors. The method was immunoSEQ multiplex PCR; TCRdb's version includes in-frame clones alone and lacks a portion of them. The table lists around 62,000 clones, about 80% of them singletons. The sample consisted of PBMCs. The origin of the receptors is a man aged 55 to 70 in good health and CMV-seropositive. The CDR3 runs from the conserved cysteine through the conserved F or W.

V gene	J gene	CDR3 protein
TRBV10-3	TRBJ2-7	CATQDREGFYEQYF
TRBV7-6	TRBJ2-1	CASSPQRLVDEQFF
TRBV5-1	TRBJ1-1	CASSLALTGVMNTEAFF
TRBV29-1	TRBJ2-2	CSVEGSHLNTGELFF
TRBV7-2	TRBJ2-2	CASSLTSGRRTGELFF
TRBV29-1	TRBJ2-3	CSVGPTGASTDTQYF
TRBV6-1	TRBJ2-1	CASSESGGGQNEQFF
TRBV7-9	TRBJ2-1	CASSLVQGSNNEQFF
TRBV19	TRBJ1-5	CASRTGQSNQPQHF
TRBV6-4	TRBJ1-1	CASRQEGYTEAFF
TRBV11-2	TRBJ2-2	CASSLALGGSGQNTGELFF
TRBV19	TRBJ2-2	CASSIGIAGNTGELFF
TRBV6-6	TRBJ2-5	CASTHQTSEKTQYF
TRBV13	TRBJ1-2	CASSHRQGNYGYTF
TRBV2	TRBJ2-7	CASNIMGEVGEQYF
TRBV15	TRBJ1-5	CATSRDSGPDGPQHF
TRBV5-8	TRBJ2-6	CASSPGQYSGANVLTF
TRBV18	TRBJ2-5	CASSVGLGETQYF
TRBV6-6	TRBJ2-7	CASSYGEGYEQYF
TRBV5-4	TRBJ2-5	CASSLGLQETQYF
TRBV10-2	TRBJ1-1	CASSTGQGLNTEAFF
TRBV7-2	TRBJ2-7	CASSPDRAAYEQYF
TRBV6-6	TRBJ2-4	CASYRVKNSQYF
TRBV11-2	TRBJ2-5	CASSLAPMGVQETQYF
TRBV5-1	TRBJ2-7	CASSLVPGTDYYEQYF
TRBV7-9	TRBJ2-1	CASSLAGSSYNEQFF
TRBV5-5	TRBJ2-7	CASSKGHVSSYEQYF
TRBV2	TRBJ1-1	CATQGASANTEAFF
TRBV4-2	TRBJ2-7	CASSQDGTWAGGRREQYF
TRBV25-1	TRBJ1-3	CASSKGSSGNTIYF
TRBV5-4	TRBJ2-2	CASSLLGRGYTGELFF